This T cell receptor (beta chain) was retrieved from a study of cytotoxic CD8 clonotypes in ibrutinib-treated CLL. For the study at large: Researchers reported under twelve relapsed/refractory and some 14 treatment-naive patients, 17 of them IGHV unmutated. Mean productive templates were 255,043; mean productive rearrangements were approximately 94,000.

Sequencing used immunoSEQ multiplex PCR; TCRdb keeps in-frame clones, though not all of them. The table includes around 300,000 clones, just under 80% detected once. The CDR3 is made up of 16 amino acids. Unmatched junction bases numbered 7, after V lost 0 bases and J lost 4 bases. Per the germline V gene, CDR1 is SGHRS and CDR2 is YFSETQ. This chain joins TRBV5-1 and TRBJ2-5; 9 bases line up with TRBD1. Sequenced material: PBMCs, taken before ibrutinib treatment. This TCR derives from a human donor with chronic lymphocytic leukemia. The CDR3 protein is CASSLATSGQGETQYF. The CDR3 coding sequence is TGCGCCAGCAGCTTGGCCACCTCGGGACAGGGAGAGACCCAGTACTTC.